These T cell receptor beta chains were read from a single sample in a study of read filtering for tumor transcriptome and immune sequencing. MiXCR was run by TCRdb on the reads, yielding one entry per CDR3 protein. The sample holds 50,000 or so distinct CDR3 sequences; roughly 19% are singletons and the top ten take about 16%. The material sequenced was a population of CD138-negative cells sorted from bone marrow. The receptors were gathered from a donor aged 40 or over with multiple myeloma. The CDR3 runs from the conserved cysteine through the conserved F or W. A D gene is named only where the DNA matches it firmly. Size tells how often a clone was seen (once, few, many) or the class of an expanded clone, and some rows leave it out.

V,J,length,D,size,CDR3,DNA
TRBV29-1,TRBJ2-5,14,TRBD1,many,CSVRPGGSAETQYF,TGCAGCGTACGGCCAGGGGGCTCAGCGGAGACCCAGTACTTC
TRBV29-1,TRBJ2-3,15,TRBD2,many,CSVVLAGGSTDTQYF,TGCAGCGTCGTCCTAGCGGGGGGCAGCACAGATACGCAGTATTTT
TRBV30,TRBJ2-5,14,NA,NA,CASIPRGRQETQYF,TGTGCCTCCATCCCCCGCGGGCGCCAAGAGACCCAGTACTTC
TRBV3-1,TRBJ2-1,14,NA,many,CASSQIIGVHEQFF,TGTGCCAGCAGCCAGATTATAGGGGTACATGAGCAGTTCTTC
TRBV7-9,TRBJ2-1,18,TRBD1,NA,CASSSKGTGWYSYNEQFF,TGTGCCAGCAGCTCGAAGGGGACAGGGTGGTATTCCTACAATGAGCAGTTCTTC
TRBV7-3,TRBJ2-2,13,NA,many,CASGTRGAGELFF,TGTGCCAGCGGCACCAGGGGGGCCGGGGAGCTGTTTTTT
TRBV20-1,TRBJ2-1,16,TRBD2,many,CSATPGGLASYNEQFF,TGCAGTGCCACCCCGGGAGGTTTGGCTAGTTACAATGAGCAGTTCTTC
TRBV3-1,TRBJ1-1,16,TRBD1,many,CASSPRTGGAGAEAFF,TGTGCCAGCAGCCCCCGGACAGGGGGCGCGGGTGCGGAAGCTTTCTTT
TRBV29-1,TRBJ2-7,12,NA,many,CSVVSSPLEQYF,TGCAGCGTTGTTTCTAGCCCGCTAGAGCAGTACTTC
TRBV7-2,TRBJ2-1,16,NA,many,CASSLGGVNSYNEQFF,TGTGCCAGCAGCTTAGGGGGGGTCAACTCCTACAATGAGCAGTTCTTC
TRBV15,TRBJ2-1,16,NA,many,CATSRTVVGTYNEQFF,TGTGCCACCAGCAGGACCGTGGTGGGCACCTACAATGAGCAGTTCTTC
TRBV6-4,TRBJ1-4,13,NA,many,CASSDARPGGLFF,TGTGCCAGCAGTGACGCCAGACCTGGAGGGCTGTTTTTT
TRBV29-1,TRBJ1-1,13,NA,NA,CSVEVMRGQKAFF,TGCAGCGTTGAGGTCATGCGGGGTCAGAAAGCTTTCTTT
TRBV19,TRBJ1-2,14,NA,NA,CASSIDKGPYGYTF,TGTGCCAGTAGTATAGATAAGGGTCCCTATGGCTACACCTTC
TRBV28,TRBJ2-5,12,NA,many,CASSGGGETQYF,TGTGCCAGCAGCGGAGGGGGCGAGACCCAGTACTTC
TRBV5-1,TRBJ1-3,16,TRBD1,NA,CASSRGGGLTGNTIYF,TGCGCCAGCAGCCGGGGAGGGGGCCTAACTGGAAACACCATATATTTT
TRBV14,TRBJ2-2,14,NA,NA,CASSQNGRTGELFF,TGTGCCAGCAGCCAAAATGGGAGGACCGGGGAGCTGTTTTTT
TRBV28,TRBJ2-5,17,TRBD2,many,CASSFRQTSGSGETQYF,TGTGCCAGCAGTTTTCGCCAGACTAGCGGGAGTGGGGAGACCCAGTACTTC
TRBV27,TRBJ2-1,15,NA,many,CASSLSLARSYEQFF,TGTGCCAGCAGTTTATCCCTAGCGCGATCGTATGAGCAGTTCTTC
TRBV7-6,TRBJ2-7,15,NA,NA,CASSLMPAGSYEQYF,TGTGCCAGCAGCTTAATGCCGGCGGGCTCCTACGAGCAGTACTTC
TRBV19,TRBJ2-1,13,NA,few,CASSIGGGNEQFF,TGTGCCAGTAGTATCGGAGGGGGCAATGAGCAGTTCTTC
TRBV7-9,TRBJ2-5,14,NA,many,CASSPPPSGETQYF,TGTGCCAGCAGCCCCCCACCATCAGGAGAGACCCAGTACTTC
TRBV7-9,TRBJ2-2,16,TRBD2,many,CASTPRLAGVAGELFF,TGTGCCAGCACCCCTCGGCTAGCGGGAGTCGCCGGGGAGCTGTTTTTT
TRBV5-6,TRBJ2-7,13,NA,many,CASSLGSSYEQYF,TGTGCCAGCAGCTTGGGCAGCTCCTACGAGCAGTACTTC
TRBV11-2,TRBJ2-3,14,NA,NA,CASSSVPYADTQYF,TGCGCCAGCAGCTCAGTCCCGTACGCAGATACGCAGTATTTT
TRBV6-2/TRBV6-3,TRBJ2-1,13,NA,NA,CASEKDGYNEQLF,TGTGCCAGCGAGAAGGACGGATACAATGAGCAGCTCTTC
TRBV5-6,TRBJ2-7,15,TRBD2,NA,CASSPGLADSYEQYF,TGTGCCAGCAGCCCGGGACTAGCGGACTCCTACGAGCAGTACTTC
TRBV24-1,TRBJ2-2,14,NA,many,CATRRTGNTGELFF,TGTGCCACCAGACGGACGGGAAACACCGGGGAGCTGTTTTTT
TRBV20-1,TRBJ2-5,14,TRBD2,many,CSARTGGFLETQYF,TGCAGTGCTCGGACGGGGGGTTTCCTTGAGACCCAGTACTTC
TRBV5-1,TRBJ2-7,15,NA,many,CASILLPGSFDEQYF,TGCGCCAGCATACTCCTACCAGGGTCATTCGACGAGCAGTACTTC
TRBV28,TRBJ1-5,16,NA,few,CASSLIQAGRNQPQHF,TGTGCCAGCAGTTTAATTCAGGCAGGGCGCAATCAGCCCCAGCATTTT
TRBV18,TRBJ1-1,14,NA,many,CASSSQRGGAEAFF,TGTGCCAGCTCATCCCAAAGAGGAGGGGCTGAAGCTTTCTTT
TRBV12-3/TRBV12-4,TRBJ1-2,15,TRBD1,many,CASSPIGQGIGGYTF,TGTGCCAGCAGCCCTATCGGACAGGGAATCGGAGGCTACACCTTC
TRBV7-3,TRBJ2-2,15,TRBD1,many,CASSQGQGNTGELFF,TGTGCCAGCAGCCAGGGACAGGGAAACACCGGGGAGCTGTTTTTT
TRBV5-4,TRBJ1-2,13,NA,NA,CASKGGQGYGYTF,TGTGCCAGCAAGGGGGGGCAAGGTTATGGCTACACCTTC
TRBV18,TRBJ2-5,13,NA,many,CASSQGNQETQYF,TGTGCCAGCTCACAGGGGAACCAAGAGACCCAGTACTTC
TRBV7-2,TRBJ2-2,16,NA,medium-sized,CASSPWRGSDTGELFF,TGTGCCAGCAGCCCTTGGAGGGGAAGCGACACCGGGGAGCTGTTTTTT
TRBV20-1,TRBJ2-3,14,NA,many,CSAPPTGGTDTQYF,TGCAGTGCCCCCCCGACGGGAGGCACAGATACGCAGTATTTT
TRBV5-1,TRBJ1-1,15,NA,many,CASSLGTRTNTEAFF,TGCGCCAGCAGCTTGGGGACCCGAACGAACACTGAAGCTTTCTTT
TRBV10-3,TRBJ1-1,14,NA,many,CAISESRVGTEAFF,TGTGCCATCAGTGAGTCGAGGGTCGGCACTGAAGCTTTCTTT
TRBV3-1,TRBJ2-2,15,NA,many,CASSPQQVNTGELFF,TGTGCCAGCAGCCCCCAGCAGGTCAACACCGGGGAGCTGTTTTTT
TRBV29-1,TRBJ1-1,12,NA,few,CSVAEGNTEAFF,TGCAGCGTTGCGGAGGGGAACACTGAAGCTTTCTTT
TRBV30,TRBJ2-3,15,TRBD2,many,CAWSKGLAGADTQYF,TGTGCCTGGAGTAAGGGACTAGCGGGAGCAGATACGCAGTATTTT
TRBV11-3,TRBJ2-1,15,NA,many,CASSLRGRLGNEQFF,TGTGCCAGCAGCTTAAGGGGGAGGTTAGGCAATGAGCAGTTCTTC
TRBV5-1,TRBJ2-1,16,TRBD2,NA,CASSEGGASGTHEQFF,TGCGCCAGCAGCGAGGGGGGGGCTAGCGGGACCCATGAGCAGTTCTTC
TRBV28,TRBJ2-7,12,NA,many,CASSSTIYEQYF,TGTGCCAGCAGTTCTACAATCTACGAGCAGTACTTC
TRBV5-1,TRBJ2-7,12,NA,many,CASSLGGSEQYF,TGCGCCAGCAGCTTGGGGGGTAGCGAGCAGTACTTC
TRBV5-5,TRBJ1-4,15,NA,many,CASSLTGMDNEKLFF,TGTGCCAGCAGCTTGACCGGGATGGACAATGAAAAACTGTTTTTT
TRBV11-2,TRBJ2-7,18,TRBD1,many,CASSLVDGPGTGSYEQYF,TGTGCCAGCAGCTTAGTAGATGGACCCGGGACAGGCTCCTACGAGCAGTACTTC
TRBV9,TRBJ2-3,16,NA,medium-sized,CASSALGDTYTDTQYF,TGTGCCAGCAGCGCTCTGGGTGACACCTACACAGATACGCAGTATTTT
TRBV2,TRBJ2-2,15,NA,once,CAFSRVQLNTGELFF,TGTGCCTTTTCCAGGGTACAGCTGAACACCGGGGAGCTGTTTTTT
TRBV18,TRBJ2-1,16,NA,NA,CASSPPVGAAYNEQFF,TGTGCCAGCTCACCACCGGTCGGGGCAGCCTACAATGAGCAGTTCTTC
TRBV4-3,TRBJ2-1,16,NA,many,CASSHRDLPPYNEQFF,TGCGCCAGCAGCCATAGGGACCTCCCGCCCTACAATGAGCAGTTCTTC
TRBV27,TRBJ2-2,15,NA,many,CASSFWGNDAGELFF,TGTGCCAGCAGTTTTTGGGGGAACGACGCCGGGGAGCTGTTTTTT
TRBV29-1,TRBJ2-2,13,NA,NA,CSAGQPVSGELSF,TGCAGCGCCGGACAGCCCGTGTCCGGGGAGCTGTCTTTC
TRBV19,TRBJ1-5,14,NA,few,CASSKGESNQPQHF,TGTGCCAGTAGTAAGGGGGAGAGCAATCAGCCCCAGCATTTT
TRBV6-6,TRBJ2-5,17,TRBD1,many,CASSYSFRDRALSTQYF,TGTGCCAGCAGTTACTCGTTCCGGGACAGGGCCTTATCGACCCAGTACTTC
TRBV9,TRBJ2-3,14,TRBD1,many,CATSQGASTDTQYF,TGTGCCACCAGTCAGGGGGCTAGCACAGATACGCAGTATTTT